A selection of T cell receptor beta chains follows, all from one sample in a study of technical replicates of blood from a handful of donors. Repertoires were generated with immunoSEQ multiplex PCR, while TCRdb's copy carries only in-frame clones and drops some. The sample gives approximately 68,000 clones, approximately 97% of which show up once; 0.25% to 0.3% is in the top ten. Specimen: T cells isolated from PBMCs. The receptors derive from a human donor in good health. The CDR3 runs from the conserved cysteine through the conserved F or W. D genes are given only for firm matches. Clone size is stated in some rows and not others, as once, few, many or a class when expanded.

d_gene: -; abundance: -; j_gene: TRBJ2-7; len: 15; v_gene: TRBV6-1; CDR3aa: CASSALTRMTYEQYF; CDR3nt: TGTGCCAGCAGTGCACTGACTAGGATGACCTACGAGCAGTACTTC
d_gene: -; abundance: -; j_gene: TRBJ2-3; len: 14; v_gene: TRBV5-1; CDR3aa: CASSPGHGQDTQYF; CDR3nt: TGCGCCAGCAGCCCGGGACACGGACAGGATACGCAGTATTTT
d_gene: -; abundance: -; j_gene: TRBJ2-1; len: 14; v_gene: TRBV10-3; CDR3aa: CAISGSPGPDEQFF; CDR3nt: TGTGCCATCAGTGGATCGCCAGGTCCCGATGAGCAGTTCTTC
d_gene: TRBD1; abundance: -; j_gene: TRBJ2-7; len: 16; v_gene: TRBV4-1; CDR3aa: CASSHDGQADSYEQYF; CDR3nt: TGCGCCAGCAGCCATGACGGACAGGCCGACTCCTACGAGCAGTACTTC
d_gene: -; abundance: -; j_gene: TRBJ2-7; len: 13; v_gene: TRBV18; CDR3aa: CASSPRPGYEQYF; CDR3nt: TGTGCCAGCTCACCCAGGCCGGGGTACGAGCAGTACTTC
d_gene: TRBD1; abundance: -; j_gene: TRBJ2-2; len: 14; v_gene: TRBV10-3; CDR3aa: CAISPGQFTGELFF; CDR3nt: TGTGCCATCAGCCCGGGACAGTTCACCGGGGAGCTGTTTTTT
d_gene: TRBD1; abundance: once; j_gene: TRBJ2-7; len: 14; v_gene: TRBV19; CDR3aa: CASSITGGHYEQYF; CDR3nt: TGTGCCAGTAGTATAACAGGGGGCCACTACGAGCAGTACTTC
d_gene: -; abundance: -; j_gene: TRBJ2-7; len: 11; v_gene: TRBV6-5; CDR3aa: CASSTSGTEYF; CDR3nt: TGTGCCAGCAGTACATCCGGGACTGAGTACTTC
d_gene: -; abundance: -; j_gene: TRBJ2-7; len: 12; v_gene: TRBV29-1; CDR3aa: CSVEANSYEQYF; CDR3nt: TGCAGCGTTGAGGCAAACTCCTACGAGCAGTACTTC
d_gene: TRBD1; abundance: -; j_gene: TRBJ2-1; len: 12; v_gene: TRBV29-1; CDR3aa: CSVRGTADEQFF; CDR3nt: TGCAGCGTTAGAGGGACAGCCGATGAGCAGTTCTTC
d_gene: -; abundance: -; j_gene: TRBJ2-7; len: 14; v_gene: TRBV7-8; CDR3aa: CATSGGGLVNEQYF; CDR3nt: TGTGCCACTTCAGGTGGAGGGTTGGTGAACGAGCAGTACTTC
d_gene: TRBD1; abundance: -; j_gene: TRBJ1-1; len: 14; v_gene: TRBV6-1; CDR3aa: CASSDRGRNTEAFF; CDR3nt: TGTGCCAGCAGTGACAGGGGGCGGAACACTGAAGCTTTCTTT
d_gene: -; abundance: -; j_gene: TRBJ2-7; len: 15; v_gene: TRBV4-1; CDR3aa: CASSHYSGPSYEQYF; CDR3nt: TGCGCCAGCAGCCATTATAGCGGTCCTTCCTACGAGCAGTACTTC
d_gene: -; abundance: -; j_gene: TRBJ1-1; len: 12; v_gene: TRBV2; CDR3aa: CASSAGETEAFF; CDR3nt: TGTGCCAGCAGTGCGGGGGAGACTGAAGCTTTCTTT
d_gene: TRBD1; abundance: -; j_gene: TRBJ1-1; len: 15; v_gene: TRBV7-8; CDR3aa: CASSLAGTANTEAFF; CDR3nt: TGTGCCAGCAGCTTAGCCGGGACAGCGAACACTGAAGCTTTCTTT
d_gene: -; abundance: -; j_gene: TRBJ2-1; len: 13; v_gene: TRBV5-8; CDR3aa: CASSLQGGNEQFF; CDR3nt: TGTGCCAGCAGCTTACAAGGGGGCAATGAGCAGTTCTTC
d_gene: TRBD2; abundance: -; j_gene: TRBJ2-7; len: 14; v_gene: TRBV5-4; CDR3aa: CASSLGLAGEEQYF; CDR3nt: TGTGCCAGCAGCTTGGGACTAGCGGGAGAAGAGCAGTACTTC
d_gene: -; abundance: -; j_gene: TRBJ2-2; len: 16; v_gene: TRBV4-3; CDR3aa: CASREDSGAVPGELFF; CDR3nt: TGCGCCAGTAGAGAGGACTCAGGGGCAGTACCCGGGGAGCTGTTTTTT
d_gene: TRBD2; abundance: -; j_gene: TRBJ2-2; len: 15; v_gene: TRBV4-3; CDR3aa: CASSQGGGVPGELFF; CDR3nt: TGCGCCAGCAGCCAAGGGGGGGGTGTACCCGGGGAGCTGTTTTTT
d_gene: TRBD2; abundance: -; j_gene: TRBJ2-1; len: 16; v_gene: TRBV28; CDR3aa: CASSLILAGGSNEQFF; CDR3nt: TGTGCCAGCAGTTTAATACTAGCGGGAGGGAGCAATGAGCAGTTCTTC
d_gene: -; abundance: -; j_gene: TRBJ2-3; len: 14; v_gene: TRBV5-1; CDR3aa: CASSPFGDGDTQYF; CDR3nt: TGCGCCAGCAGCCCCTTCGGAGATGGAGATACGCAGTATTTT
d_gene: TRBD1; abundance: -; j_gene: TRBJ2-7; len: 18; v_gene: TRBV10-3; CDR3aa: CAISNKPPGQGGVYEQYF; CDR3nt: TGTGCCATCAGTAATAAACCTCCGGGACAGGGGGGAGTCTACGAGCAGTACTTC
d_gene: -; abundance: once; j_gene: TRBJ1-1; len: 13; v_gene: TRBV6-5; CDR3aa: CASSYGGTGEAFF; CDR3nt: TGTGCCAGCAGTTATGGGGGCACCGGTGAAGCTTTCTTT
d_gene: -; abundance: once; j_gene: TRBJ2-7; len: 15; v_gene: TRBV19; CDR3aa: CASSTQGRPSYEQYF; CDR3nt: TGTGCCAGTAGTACTCAGGGGCGGCCCTCCTACGAGCAGTACTTC
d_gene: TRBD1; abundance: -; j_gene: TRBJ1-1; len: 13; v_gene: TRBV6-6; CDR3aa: CASSLGQTTEAFF; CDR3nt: TGTGCCAGCAGTCTGGGACAGACCACTGAAGCTTTCTTT
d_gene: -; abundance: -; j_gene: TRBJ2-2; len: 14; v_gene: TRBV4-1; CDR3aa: CASSHQRDTGELFF; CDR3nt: TGCGCCAGCAGCCATCAAAGAGACACCGGGGAGCTGTTTTTT
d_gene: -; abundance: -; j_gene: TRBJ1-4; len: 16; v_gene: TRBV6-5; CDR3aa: CASSYSRGGTNEKLFF; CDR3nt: TGTGCCAGCAGTTACTCGAGGGGGGGGACTAATGAAAAACTGTTTTTT
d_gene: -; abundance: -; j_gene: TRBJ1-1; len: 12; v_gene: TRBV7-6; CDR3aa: CASSRGNTEAFF; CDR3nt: TGTGCCAGCAGCAGGGGGAACACTGAAGCTTTCTTT
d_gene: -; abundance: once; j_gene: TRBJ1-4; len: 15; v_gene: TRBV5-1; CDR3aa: CASSLDRGSREKLFF; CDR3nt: TGCGCCAGCAGCTTGGATCGGGGAAGTAGGGAAAAACTGTTTTTT
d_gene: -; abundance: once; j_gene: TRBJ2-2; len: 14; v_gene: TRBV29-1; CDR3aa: CSVGIGSYTGELFF; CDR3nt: TGCAGCGTTGGGATTGGGAGTTACACCGGGGAGCTGTTTTTT
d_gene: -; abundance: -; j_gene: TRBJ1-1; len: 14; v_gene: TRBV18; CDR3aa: CASSKEVVNTEAFF; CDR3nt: TGTGCCAGCTCCAAGGAGGTTGTGAACACTGAAGCTTTCTTT
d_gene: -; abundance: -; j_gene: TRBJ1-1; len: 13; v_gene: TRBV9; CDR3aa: CASSVQLYTEAFF; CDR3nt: TGTGCCAGCAGCGTGCAACTTTACACTGAAGCTTTCTTT
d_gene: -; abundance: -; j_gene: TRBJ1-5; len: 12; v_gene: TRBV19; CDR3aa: CASRLTGQPQHF; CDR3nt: TGTGCCAGTAGGCTTACGGGGCAGCCCCAGCATTTT
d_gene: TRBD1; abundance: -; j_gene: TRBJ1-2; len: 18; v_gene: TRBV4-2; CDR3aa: CASSHTSAGQTLNYGYTF; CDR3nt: TGTGCCAGCAGCCATACATCGGCGGGACAGACCCTTAACTATGGCTACACCTTC
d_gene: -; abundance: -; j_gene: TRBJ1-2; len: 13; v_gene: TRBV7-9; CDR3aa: CASSTPGGFGYTF; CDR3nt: TGTGCCAGCTCAACCCCCGGGGGTTTTGGCTACACCTTC
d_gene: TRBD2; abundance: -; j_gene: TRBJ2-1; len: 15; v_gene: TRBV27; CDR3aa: CASSLTSGSYNEQFF; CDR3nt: TGTGCCAGCAGTTTAACTAGCGGGAGTTACAATGAGCAGTTCTTC
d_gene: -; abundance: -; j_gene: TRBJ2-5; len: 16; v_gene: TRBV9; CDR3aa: CASSGGQAPDWETQYF; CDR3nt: TGTGCCAGCAGCGGTGGCCAGGCCCCCGATTGGGAGACCCAGTACTTC
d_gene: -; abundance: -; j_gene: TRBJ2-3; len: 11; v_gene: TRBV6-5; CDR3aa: CASSQTDTQYF; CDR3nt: TGTGCCAGCAGCCAGACAGATACGCAGTATTTT
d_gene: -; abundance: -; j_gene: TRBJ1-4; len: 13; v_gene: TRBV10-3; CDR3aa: CAIAKRQGEKLFF; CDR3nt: TGTGCCATAGCTAAAAGGCAGGGTGAAAAACTGTTTTTT
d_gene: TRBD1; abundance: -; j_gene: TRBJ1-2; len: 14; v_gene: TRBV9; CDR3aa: CASSDPGGGPGYTF; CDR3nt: TGTGCCAGCAGCGACCCAGGGGGCGGCCCTGGCTACACCTTC
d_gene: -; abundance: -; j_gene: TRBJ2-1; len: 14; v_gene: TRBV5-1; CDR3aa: CASSERPVPNEQFF; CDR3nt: TGCGCCAGCAGTGAGAGGCCCGTTCCCAATGAGCAGTTCTTC
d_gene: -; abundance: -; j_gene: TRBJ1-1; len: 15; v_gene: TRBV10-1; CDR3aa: CASSPGGAGNTEAFF; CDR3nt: TGCGCCAGCAGTCCGGGGGGCGCCGGGAACACTGAAGCTTTCTTT
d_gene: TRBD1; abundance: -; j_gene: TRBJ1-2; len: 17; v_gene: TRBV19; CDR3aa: CASSPGQGAIKVYGYTF; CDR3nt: TGTGCCAGTAGCCCGGGACAGGGGGCGATAAAGGTCTATGGCTACACCTTC
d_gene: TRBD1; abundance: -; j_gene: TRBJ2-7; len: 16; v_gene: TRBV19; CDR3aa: CASSIKPAGTGTAQYF; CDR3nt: TGTGCCAGTAGTATAAAACCCGCCGGGACAGGGACAGCGCAGTACTTC
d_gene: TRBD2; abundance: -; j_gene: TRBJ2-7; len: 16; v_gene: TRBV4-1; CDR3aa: CASSQGSAGGPYEQYF; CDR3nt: TGCGCCAGCAGCCAAGGGTCCGCGGGAGGGCCCTACGAGCAGTACTTC